This note documents a single T cell receptor beta chain sequence. Its antigen remains unidentified. Germline-derived CDR1 and CDR2 are LNHDA and SQIVND (reference sequence). Trimming removed 10 bases from V and 15 bases from J; junction bases left unmatched: 19. This CDR3 has 14 residues. The data were obtained in a study of cytomegalovirus exposure and HLA in healthy donors. Amplification used 60 Vbeta primers and 13 Jbeta primers. Sequenced by immunoSEQ multiplex PCR; TCRdb stores in-frame clones only, minus some. The profile covers over 200,000 clones, with 82% appearing a single time and 6% taken by the ten largest. General study findings and limits: Despite most TCR sequences being rare, some public TCRs occurred in many donors.

The specimen sequenced was PBMCs. The chain couples TRBV19 to TRBJ2-1, with 9 nucleotides matching TRBD2. The source is a middle-aged man in good health and CMV-seropositive. CDR3 nucleotides: TGTGCCACCAGAAGGAGCGGGGGGACTAGCAAAAGGTTCTTC. Translation: CATRRSGGTSKRFF.